This TCR beta chain was captured by sequencing in a study of cytomegalovirus exposure and HLA in healthy donors. The table came from immunoSEQ multiplex PCR; TCRdb's copy has only in-frame clones and leaves some out. The sample lists 200,000 or so clones, 80% to 90% occurring once. The study's findings and limits: Rarity characterized most TCR sequences, yet some public TCRs appeared in many donors. The study recorded 164 TCR beta chains that were cytomegalovirus-associated. Through in vitro validation, a few CMV-associated chains were shown to be specific for CMV antigens.

Germline V gene sequence: CDR1 SQVTM, CDR2 ANQGSEA. V was pared by 4 bases and J by 4 bases, with 13 bases between. This CDR3 region has 13 residues. With respect to this clone: Its antigen is currently unknown.

The clonotype originates from a woman aged 25 to 39 in good health and CMV-seropositive. The V call is TRBV29-1, the J call TRBJ2-5; the D gene is possibly TRBD1 (5 bases). Sequencing was carried out using PBMCs. The CDR3, as DNA: TGCAGCGTTGCCAGGGTCAGAGGAGAGACCCAGTACTTC. The encoded protein is CSVARVRGETQYF.